This T cell receptor (beta chain) was observed in a study of cytomegalovirus exposure and HLA in healthy donors (dated by TCRdb to 2016 to 2017). Study-level background: An earlier analysis of 587 of the donors reported approximately 270 Gb of sequence data and about 100 million unique TCR beta sequences from about 200 million T cells. An early release that covered several hundred HLA-typed donors contained around 330 gigabases of sequencing data and about 93 million unique TCR sequences. Of the approximately 400 genotyped donors, about 80% fell in the genetic ancestry cluster associated with self-reported Caucasian donors. The study aimed to test whether cataloging public T cell receptors could reveal signatures of past pathogen exposure. The T cell repertoires of some 700 subjects were profiled by immunosequencing and related to cytomegalovirus serostatus. A separate validation cohort of 100 to 150 different subjects was used in addition to the approximately 700-subject first cohort. High-throughput TCR immunosequencing, statistical association of individual TCRs with disease status, and machine learning were combined to predict cytomegalovirus infection status. A later analysis re-analyzed previously published TCR beta repertoires from approximately 700 donors and added high-resolution HLA genotyping to study TCR occurrence patterns. Rather than using new phenotypic data, the later analysis identified candidate immune exposures from TCR beta sequences and from how often those sequences occurred across donors. An earlier analysis of 450 to 750 of the donors used high-throughput TCR beta sequencing to judge whether each TCR beta V gene segment behaved as functional or pseudogenic. Donor age, sex, ethnicity and CMV serostatus were collected together with the repertoire data. Genome-wide SNP genotypes for about three fifths of the roughly 670 donors were used in a later genetic analysis, which treated that subset as a discovery cohort. Every discovery cohort repertoire had been produced on one sequencing platform. HLA typing covered class I and class II loci at four-digit resolution. The number of donors typed differed by locus, with roughly 620-640 for A, B, C, DRB1 and DQB1, around 520 for DQA1, over 600 for DPA1, and around 450 for DPB1. Because of strong linkage in the cohort, five DR-DQ haplotypes were treated as single units for association and clustering. Among about 410 genotyped donors of the cohort, an average of approximately 240,000 unique TCR beta nucleotide sequences was sequenced per donor, of which 15% to 20% were non-productive.

The library was built by means of the immunoSEQ multiplex PCR assay. A mixture of 60 forward primers for TCR Vbeta segments and 13 reverse primers for TCR Jbeta segments was used in the multiplex PCR. The CDR3 region of rearranged TCR beta genes was amplified from genomic DNA with a multiplex PCR assay. On the Illumina HiSeq System, the amplified TCR beta libraries were sequenced as 87-base-pair reads. Concerning the study's data processing: In a later analysis, about 80 million unique TCR beta chains were counted across the 666 repertoires, and around 10 million of these chains were shared by at least two donors. A nearest-neighbor algorithm error-corrected the raw reads and collapsed the reads into unique sequences, merging closely related sequences to remove PCR and sequencing errors. To assign V, D and J gene segments, CDR3 sequences were aligned to IMGT reference sequences. For a sequence to be retained, at least a six-nucleotide match to both a V gene segment and a J gene segment was required. Rearrangements were classified as productive when the CDR3 lacked stop codons and remained in frame with V and J, and all other rearrangements were classified as non-productive. CDR3 was defined according to IMGT convention as the region running from the second conserved V-encoded cysteine to the conserved J-encoded phenylalanine. The earlier analysis of 587 of the donors excluded sequences that lacked an unambiguous match to a single V gene segment. An earlier analysis of about 600 of the donors called V segments functional above 56.7% productive rearrangements and segregating when the between-donor standard deviation exceeded 5%. A statistical classification framework was developed to diagnose cytomegalovirus status using the catalog of TCR beta chain sequences. V and J gene assignment, in a later analysis, came from comparing TCR nucleotide sequences with IMGT/GENE-DB human TR gene sequences. In a later analysis, CDR3 sequences and most-parsimonious VDJ recombination scenarios were assigned using the TCRdist pipeline. In a later analysis, each TCR beta chain was defined by its CDR3 amino acid sequence together with its V-gene family, and reads without a unique V-gene family were excluded. A later analysis removed several hundred highly shared, low-generation-probability nucleotide sequences to deal with suspected cross-contamination and a sequencing artifact. In a later analysis, a clonal expansion index for each public chain was calculated from normalized within-repertoire ranks of inferred template counts. Generation probabilities in a later analysis came from a VDJ recombination model fitted to out-of-frame rearrangements, and those results were checked against IGoR. Hypergeometric tests were used in a later analysis to score TCR-TCR, TCR-HLA and TCR-CMV co-occurrence, with a repertoire-size bias correction applied to the TCR pairs. False discovery rates were estimated in a later analysis by permuting HLA or CMV assignments 20 times. A later analysis grouped co-occurring TCRs with DBSCAN, adding TCRdist sequence similarity when clustering within HLA-allele-positive subsets. Repertoires with fewer than 30,000 or more than 120,000 public chains were left out of co-occurrence clustering, as were a handful of repertoires with anomalous nucleotide sharing. TCRdb re-hosts the immuneACCESS table, in-frame sequences only. Its copies lack some clones; in the studies checked, an unresolved V gene accounts for under half of them, and the cause for the rest is not known. V, J and clone size derive from that table, while D and trimming were established from the DNA sequence. The table for this sample records over 100,000 clones. Together, the top ten hold 1.7% of the sample.

With respect to this clone: There is no known antigen for this receptor.

The study at large found these results: V-gene and J-gene trimming of TCR beta chains was associated with a missense DCLRE1C variant in a later genetic analysis, and the association was replicated in an independent cohort. According to a later genetic analysis, donors in an Asian-associated ancestry cluster had fewer N-insertions in productive TCRs than the roughly 660-donor mean. The study gave a list of some 150 TCR beta chains associated with cytomegalovirus. At a false discovery rate of 0.05, a later analysis linked some 18,000 TCR beta sequences to specific HLA alleles. A cluster of highly shared sequence variants was judged likely to be a technical artifact of the sequencing pipeline. Because counts were too low, 15 to 20 rarely observed V segments, including chromosome 9 orphons, were excluded from the earlier analysis of around 640 of the donors. A further reported finding was that TCR beta sequences accurately predicted the HLA-A and HLA-B alleles for most subjects in the first cohort. The authors suggested that the approach could potentially be generalized to other disease states and immunological phenotypes. In a later analysis, several top co-occurrence clusters were reported to appear linked to parvovirus B19, influenza, CMV and Epstein-Barr virus. Broadly in line with IMGT annotations, most TCR beta V segments showed up in productive rearrangements about 87% or about 30% of the time in an earlier analysis of several hundred of the donors. In a later analysis, HLA-associated TCR beta chains showed more clonal expansion and lower generation probabilities than non-associated chains that were equally common. A later analysis found that most CMV-associated TCR beta chains appeared HLA-restricted, with HLA associations seemingly driven largely by CMV exposure. The presence/absence analyses assumed that sequencing depth was roughly uniform across donors, and that assumption may not be true. Most TCR sequences were observed very rarely across donors, whereas some public TCRs were present in many individuals. Cytomegalovirus status was reported to be diagnosed by the classifier with high specificity and sensitivity in both the original and validation cohorts. In a later analysis, the rate of TCR association differed among HLA loci, with DRB1 alleles having the most associated TCRs and HLA-C alleles having the fewest. In vitro tests confirmed that three of the cytomegalovirus-associated TCR beta chains recognize cytomegalovirus antigens. Linkage disequilibrium might explain the correlated functional status among segregating V segments, but an unknown experimental factor could not be excluded. When HLA alleles, especially DR and DQ, strongly co-occurred, TCR associations were difficult to assign to individual alleles. Because HLA typing was missing for some donors at each locus, association tests included only the typed subset. For the cohort, immune exposure information was limited to CMV serostatus. In this cohort, only TCR beta chains were sequenced, and detectable features were limited by the absence of alpha or paired-chain data.

The cohort comprised 710 or so healthy bone marrow donors. All cohort members were sampled while nominally healthy, although unrecorded immune exposures were likely present. The donor tested CMV seronegative, placing the donor among the 350 to 400 seronegative members of the cohort. A peripheral blood sample was collected from each donor, and TCR beta sequencing was performed on peripheral blood mononuclear cells. The Qiagen DNeasy Blood Extraction Kit was used to extract genomic DNA from the blood cell samples. The TCR sequence derives from a man aged 18 to 30 in good health and CMV-seronegative. Specimen: PBMCs.

The CDR3 region reads CASRLTSPNTEAFF. DNA sequence: TGTGCCAGCAGACTAACGTCGCCTAACACTGAAGCTTTCTTT. The rearranged segments are TRBV6-1 and TRBJ1-1, with the D segment identity uncertain. According to the germline V gene, CDR1 reads MNHNS and CDR2 reads SASEGT. V and J lose 6 bases and 2 bases, and a span of 13 bases separates them. Measured from the cysteine to the phenylalanine, the CDR3 is 14 residues long. Solely the CDR3 DNA is kept, with 42 bases framed from the first base.